The 29 T cell receptor beta chains presented below share a single source sample, sequenced in a study of T cell responses to AZD1222 COVID-19 vaccine. Using immunoSEQ multiplex PCR, the repertoire was profiled, and TCRdb retains in-frame clones only, with some absent. The sample holds tens of thousands of clones, approximately 90% seen once. The input for sequencing was peripheral blood, taken on day 0 of MenACWY control vaccination. The receptors come from an adult in good health.

This clone turned up a few times. V usage is TRBV3-1 (or the pseudogene TRBV3-2) and J usage is TRBJ2-1; D assignment may be TRBD1 or TRBD2 (5 bases each). Trimming took off 0 bases at V and 6 bases at J, with 15 bases between the two ends. From germline, CDR1 is LGHDT and CDR2 YNNKEL (reference sequence). This CDR3 has 16 amino acids. CDR3 in DNA: TGTGCCAGCAGCCAAGATTTGGGGGACCCCGTCAATGAGCAGTTCTTC. It is translated as CASSQDLGDPVNEQFF.

V gene TRBV10-3 combines with J gene TRBJ2-1; D is uncertain. V lost 4 bases to trimming and J lost 0 bases, with 10 bases between them. The CDR3 consists of 15 residues. Germline V CDR1 and CDR2: ENHRY, SYGVKD. CDR3 DNA sequence: TGTGCCATCAGTGTTCGGGTGAGCTCCTACAATGAGCAGTTCTTC. Protein: CAISVRVSSYNEQFF.

The chain links TRBV19 to TRBJ1-3; no definite D call. The germline V gene has CDR1 LNHDA and CDR2 SQIVND (reference sequence). This CDR3 spans 16 amino acids. V lost 5 bases and J 0 bases, leaving 14 bases between the germline ends. The CDR3 DNA reads TGTGCCAGTAGTGAAAGCGGGATCAGCTCTGGAAACACCATATATTTT. Translated, it gives CASSESGISSGNTIYF.

The chain links TRBV18 to TRBJ2-4; the D gene could be TRBD1 or TRBD2 (5 bases each). This CDR3 is 15 amino acids long. V gave up 5 bases and J gave up 0 bases, with 11 bases separating them. Per the germline V gene, CDR1 is KGHSH and CDR2 is LQKENI. CDR3 residues: CASSARDLAKNIQYF. In nucleotides, the CDR3 is TGTGCCAGCTCAGCGAGGGACCTAGCCAAAAACATTCAGTACTTC. Filled out from reference TRBV18 and TRBJ2-4, the complete variable domain reads NAGVMQNPRHLVRRRGQEARLRCSPMKGHSHVYWYRQLPEEGLKFMVYLQKENIIDESGMPKERFSAEFPKEGPSILRIQQVVRGDSAAYFCASSARDLAKNIQYFGAGTRLSVL.

V usage is TRBV3-1 (or the pseudogene TRBV3-2) and J usage is TRBJ2-1; 12 positions match TRBD1. This CDR3 spans 17 amino acids. From germline, CDR1 is LGHDT and CDR2 YNNKEL (reference sequence). V was pared by 0 bases and J by 7 bases, with 7 bases of the junction left unmatched. The CDR3 sequence: CASSQDQWDRGHNEQFF. The CDR3 DNA is TGTGCCAGCAGCCAAGATCAATGGGACAGGGGGCATAATGAGCAGTTCTTC.

By sample share, this clone is medium-sized. The genes are TRBV7-9 and TRBJ2-2; 12 positions agree with TRBD2. Germline-derived CDR1 and CDR2 are SEHNR and FQNEAQ (reference sequence). V trimming: 5 bases; J trimming: 6 bases; junction bases outside the gene matches: 4. This CDR3 has 15 residues. CDR3 sequence (DNA): TGTGCCAGCAGCCCCGGACTAGCGGGACCCGGGGAGCTGTTTTTT. Protein sequence: CASSPGLAGPGELFF.

The chain is built from TRBV2 and TRBJ2-4, with 10 bases lining up with TRBD2. This CDR3 spans 16 amino acids. Germline CDR1 SNHLY, CDR2 FYNNEI. V dropped 11 bases and J dropped 0; count of bases not matched to a gene: 10. The CDR3 DNA sequence: TGTGCCGGCCAAGGACTAGCGGAACTAGCCAAAAACATTCAGTACTTC. Its translation: CAGQGLAELAKNIQYF.

The chain employs TRBV19 and TRBJ2-7, with a tentative D call TRBD1 (6 bases). V dropped 5 bases and J dropped 7 bases, with 21 bases sitting between them. Germline V gene lookup returns CDR1 LNHDA and CDR2 SQIVND (reference sequence). The CDR3 sequence is 15 residues long. The CDR3 DNA follows: TGTGCCAGTAGTCTCAACGCCGACAGGTCTTGGGAGCAGTACTTC. Protein sequence: CASSLNADRSWEQYF. Looking up the rest from reference TRBV19 and TRBJ2-7 gives the full variable domain: DGGITQSPKYLFRKEGQNVTLSCEQNLNHDAMYWYRQDPGQGLRLIYYSQIVNDFQKGDIAEGYSVSREKKESFPLTVTSAQKNPTAFYLCASSLNADRSWEQYFGPGTRLTVT.

This sequence joins TRBV28 and TRBJ1-2, with D perhaps matching TRBD1 (5 bases). V was trimmed by 5 bases and J by 10 bases, leaving 20 bases between them. Germline CDR1 reads MDHEN; CDR2 reads SYDVKM. The CDR3 length is 14 residues. The chain's CDR3 is CASSQPRDLYDYTF. In DNA form, the CDR3 reads TGTGCCAGCAGTCAACCCAGGGATCTTTACGACTACACCTTC.

The chain combines TRBV14 with TRBJ2-5; TRBD1 agrees at 7 bases. CDR1 and CDR2 (germline): SGHDN, FVKESK. V shed 1 base and J 6 bases; nucleotides not matched to a gene: 14. The CDR3 loop spans 17 amino acids. The CDR3 DNA follows: TGTGCCAGCAGCCAAGGAGAGACAGGGTGGTTGGGGAAGACCCAGTACTTC. Translated, it gives CASSQGETGWLGKTQYF. The full variable domain, with the rest looked up from reference TRBV14 and TRBJ2-5, is EAGVTQFPSHSVIEKGQTVTLRCDPISGHDNLYWYRRVMGKEIKFLLHFVKESKQDESGMPNNRFLAERTGGTYSTLKVQPAELEDSGVYFCASSQGETGWLGKTQYFGPGTRLLVL.

V gene TRBV11-2 combines with J gene TRBJ2-3; 15 nucleotides agree with TRBD2. Germline CDR1 and CDR2: SGHAT and FQNNGV. This CDR3 region has 17 residues. Trimming took 5 bases from V and 3 from J; bases not matched to a gene: 6. CDR3 DNA sequence: TGTGCCAGCAGCCTCCGGACTAGCGGGAGGGGTACAGATACGCAGTATTTT. Its translation: CASSLRTSGRGTDTQYF.

The chain recombines TRBV6-1 with TRBJ1-3; D not resolved. V was trimmed by 2 bases and J by 0 bases, leaving 8 bases between them. The CDR3 consists of 15 residues. Per germline, CDR1 MNHNS and CDR2 SASEGT. Here the CDR3 reads CASSETGFSGNTIYF. In DNA, the CDR3 is TGTGCCAGCAGTGAAACCGGCTTCTCTGGAAACACCATATATTTT.

The CDR3, as DNA: TGTGCCAGCAGCCAAAGCTCAGGACAGTCCAGTCAGTACTTC. Protein product: CASSQSSGQSSQYF. This chain uses TRBV3-1 (or the pseudogene TRBV3-2) with TRBJ2-7; a possible D gene is TRBD1 (6 bases). This CDR3 has 14 amino acids. Germline CDR1 and CDR2: LGHDT and YNNKEL (reference sequence). V shed 2 bases and J shed 10 bases, with 18 bases lying between them.

The rearrangement uses TRBV28 and TRBJ1-3; possibly TRBD1 for D (5 bases). CDR3 length: 11 amino acids. From germline, CDR1 is MDHEN and CDR2 SYDVKM. CDR3 DNA sequence: TGTGGGACGGGGCCTGGAAACACCATATATTTT. It encodes CGTGPGNTIYF.

The rearrangement joins TRBV11-2 to TRBJ2-6, with 8 positions matching TRBD2. V was clipped by 4 bases and J by 0 bases; unmatched bases: 5. This CDR3 is 17 amino acids long. Germline CDR1 and CDR2: SGHAT and FQNNGV. CDR3 region: CASSSASGRSGANVLTF. CDR3 nucleotides: TGTGCCAGCAGCTCAGCTAGCGGGCGCTCTGGGGCCAACGTCCTGACTTTC.

In this sample, this clone turned up once. The chain carries TRBV7-3 and TRBJ2-1; the match to TRBD1 covers 7 bases. Per the germline V gene, CDR1 is SGHTA and CDR2 is FQGTGA. Trimming took 5 bases from V and 7 from J; bases not matched to a gene: 5. The CDR3 spans 13 residues. CDR3 nucleotide sequence: TGTGCCAGCAGCGAACAACAGGGGAATGAGCAGTTCTTC. Protein product: CASSEQQGNEQFF.

The chain recombines TRBV6-1 with TRBJ1-4; a weak D match, TRBD1 (6 bases). The CDR3 is made up of 13 amino acids. V gave up 7 bases and J gave up 8 bases, with 14 bases separating them. CDR1 MNHNS and CDR2 SASEGT come from the germline V gene. The CDR3 here is CASTLGQSEKLFF. The CDR3 nucleotides read TGTGCCAGCACCTTAGGACAGTCCGAAAAACTGTTTTTT.

On this clone: At one of its ends the junction is not consistent with the germline gene, which may arise from a read error. This chain links TRBV12-3 or TRBV12-4 with TRBJ1-2; D is uncertain. The CDR3 sequence is 13 residues long. The CDR3 nucleotides are TGTGCCAGCAGTTTGTCCCTCGGCTATGGCCACACCTTC. This sequence encodes CASSLSLGYGHTF.

This clone came up once. This chain links TRBV19 with TRBJ2-5; no clear D gene. Trimming cost V 5 bases and J 5 bases, with 15 bases left between them. CDR3 length equals 14 residues. Germline CDR1 LNHDA, CDR2 SQIVND (reference sequence). The CDR3 bases are TGTGCCAGTAGTCCCTTCCGCATGTTGGAGACCCAGTACTTC. Translating gives CASSPFRMLETQYF.

This clone was detected a few times. The V gene is TRBV10-1, the J gene TRBJ2-4, with D uncertain. Germline loops: CDR1 WNHNN, CDR2 SYGVQD (reference sequence). The CDR3 totals 13 residues. The V end was cut by 2 bases, the J end by 6 bases, with 8 bases between. The CDR3, as DNA: TGCGCCAGCAGTGAGCAGGACGGAAACATTCAGTACTTC. Protein: CASSEQDGNIQYF.

The chain combines TRBV27 with TRBJ1-1, with unresolved D. This CDR3 has 13 residues. V lost 2 bases to trimming and J lost 3 bases, with 7 bases between them. Germline V gene lookup returns CDR1 MNHEY and CDR2 SMNVEV (reference sequence). The chain's CDR3 is CASSLRQHTEAFF. The CDR3 nucleotides are TGTGCCAGCAGTTTAAGGCAACACACTGAAGCTTTCTTT.

V and J are TRBV10-2 and TRBJ2-1; TRBD2 matches at 7 bases. This CDR3 comprises 16 residues. With 8 bases clipped from V and 7 bases from J, the junction kept 17 bases outside the gene matches. Germline values: CDR1 WSHSY, CDR2 SAAADI. The CDR3 DNA reads as TGCGCCAGCGGGGGGGGAGCGGACCTCCTATTTAATGAGCAGTTCTTC. The encoded protein is CASGGGADLLFNEQFF.

The rearrangement joins TRBV5-1 to TRBJ1-5; 7 bases line up with TRBD1. Per the germline V gene, CDR1 is SGHRS and CDR2 is YFSETQ. With 4 bases clipped from V and 4 bases from J, the junction kept 8 bases outside the gene matches. The CDR3 has 15 amino acids. DNA of the CDR3: TGCGCCAGCAGCCTGACCACAGGGGCTAATCAGCCCCAGCATTTT. It encodes CASSLTTGANQPQHF.

The sample holds one count of this clone. The chain is built from TRBV28 and TRBJ2-1; a weak D match, TRBD1 (6 bases). Germline-derived CDR1 and CDR2 are MDHEN and SYDVKM. CDR3 length: 12 amino acids. V shed 6 bases and J shed 12 bases, with 15 bases lying between them. Here the CDR3 DNA reads TGTGCCAGCAGCTTGGATCAGGGGTTGCAGTTCTTC. Its protein product is CASSLDQGLQFF.

The V call is TRBV18, the J call TRBJ1-1; D remains ambiguous. Trimming removed 3 bases from V and 3 bases from J, with 8 bases in between. Germline V gene lookup returns CDR1 KGHSH and CDR2 LQKENI. This CDR3 contains 13 residues. The CDR3 protein is CASSPQRDTEAFF. The CDR3 DNA is TGTGCCAGCTCACCTCAGAGGGACACTGAAGCTTTCTTT.

This clone was seen only once. The V and J genes are TRBV2 and TRBJ1-2; no definite D call. Looked up from germline, CDR1 is SNHLY and CDR2 is FYNNEI. The CDR3 loop spans 13 amino acids. Trimming shortened V by 8 bases and J by 6 bases, and 16 bases separated the two germline ends. In nucleotides, the CDR3 is TGTGCCAGCCGCGAACCCCTGCAGGATGGCTACACCTTC. The encoded protein is CASREPLQDGYTF.

This rearrangement joins TRBV19 to TRBJ1-2; D call uncertain. This CDR3 region has 15 residues. V was shortened by 4 bases and J by 8 bases, with 20 bases between the two germline ends. Germline CDR1 is LNHDA and CDR2 is SQIVND (reference sequence). CDR3 region: CASSNVGMIGNGYTF. CDR3 sequence (DNA): TGTGCCAGTAGTAACGTAGGGATGATTGGAAACGGCTACACCTTC.

DNA for the CDR3: TGTGCCTATTATACAGGGGCAGATACGCAGTATTTT. Translating gives CAYYTGADTQYF. The gene calls are TRBV7-9 and TRBJ2-3; TRBD1 matches 7 bases. The CDR3 runs to 12 residues. V lost 11 bases and J lost 4; bases outside the gene matches: 6. Looked up from germline, CDR1 is SEHNR and CDR2 is FQNEAQ (reference sequence).

Written as DNA, the CDR3 is TGTGCCAGCAATGTGGTGAGCCACCAAATCAATGAGCAGTTCTTC. Translating it yields CASNVVSHQINEQFF. The chain recombines TRBV7-9 with TRBJ2-1; unclear D gene. The CDR3 loop spans 15 amino acids. Germline CDR1 and CDR2: SEHNR and FQNEAQ (reference sequence). V lost 7 bases, J lost 6 bases, and 19 bases lay in between.